Given below is one T cell receptor beta chain in context. The CDR3 runs to 15 residues. Germline values: CDR1 SGHTS, CDR2 YDEGEE. V was pared by 2 bases and J by 7 bases, with 7 bases of the junction left unmatched. This specimen belongs to a study of blood T cell repertoires in COVID-19. The overall study: There were acute and convalescent COVID-19 samples, and they came from the United States, Italy and Spain.

Assay: immunoSEQ multiplex PCR; the TCRdb copy retains only in-frame clones and omits some. The sample records just under 80,000 clones, around 84% being singletons. The TCR was taken from an older woman with acute or convalescent COVID-19. The chain recombines TRBV5-8 with TRBJ1-5, with 9 bases lining up with TRBD1. What was sequenced was peripheral blood. Here the CDR3 DNA reads TGTGCCAGCAGCTTTGGGACAGGGTTCGGCCAGCCCCAGCATTTT. Amino acid sequence: CASSFGTGFGQPQHF.